Listed below are T cell receptor beta chains from one sample, sequenced in a study of blood T cell repertoires in COVID-19. The method was immunoSEQ multiplex PCR; TCRdb's version includes in-frame clones alone and lacks a portion of them. The sample shows 400,000 or so clones, roughly 89% of them seen only once. Sequenced sample: peripheral blood. These receptors were obtained from a man between 18 and 35 years old with COVID-19, enrolled during active disease. The CDR3 runs from the conserved cysteine through the conserved F or W. The D gene is left open where the match is weak. Clone size is given for some rows only: seen once, a few or many times, or a class if the clone is expanded.

>-|-|TRBV7-3
CASSLVGDSPLHF
>TRBD2|once|TRBV19
CASKAGRAGIQYF
>-|-|TRBV6-1
CASSDFRGAIIPYNEQFF
>-|-|TRBV27
CASSPQGRGSPLHF
>TRBD2|-|TRBV7-9
CASSGSGGDSTDTQYF
>TRBD1|medium-sized|TRBV10-2
CASRTGGGNTEAFF
>TRBD1|-|TRBV2
CASSATGGGGNQPQHF
>TRBD1|-|TRBV4-2
CASSQQPGQPSSGNTIYF
>-|once|TRBV12-3/TRBV12-4
CASSFSGAEQYF
>TRBD1|-|TRBV2
CASSAEQGAREKLFF
>TRBD1|-|TRBV19
CASSLAGTGSAEAFF
>-|-|TRBV6-5
CASSYGSPPHGYTF
>-|-|TRBV5-5
CASSLGASAKNIQYF
>-|-|TRBV19
CASSTVTNQPQHF
>TRBD2|-|TRBV6-5
CASSYRTRQETQYF
>TRBD1|-|TRBV24-1
CATSDPGTGLAGELFF
>TRBD1|few|TRBV6-1
CASSETDRDLHTQHF
>-|-|TRBV2
CASMAESGEKLFF
>-|once|TRBV3-1/TRBV3-2
CASSQEYGGNTIYF
>-|-|TRBV5-1
CASSLAWRKAYNEQFF
>-|-|TRBV12-5
CASGTRRGMDTLSGNTIYF
>TRBD1|-|TRBV6-1
CASSDDRGNEKLFF
>-|-|TRBV6-5
CASGPPGVPYEQYF
>TRBD2|-|TRBV9
CASSEKDSGRGTDTQYF
>TRBD1|-|TRBV5-8
CASSFGDRELYGYTF
>-|-|TRBV7-2
CASSFRTKNTEAFF
>TRBD1|-|TRBV7-9
CAAGGGETQYF
>-|once|TRBV27
CASSLRGVRNQPQHF
>-|-|TRBV24-1
CATSDARQAGSTEAFF
>-|-|TRBV3-1/TRBV3-2
CASSLVKGNEQFF
>TRBD1|-|TRBV10-2
CASSESRQGARYEQYF
>TRBD2|-|TRBV29-1
CSAGRGTEQFF
>TRBD2|-|TRBV15
CATSRGGLAGSDTQYF
>-|-|TRBV7-9
CASSSTGYEQYF
>-|-|TRBV19
CASSRGHYEQYF
>-|once|TRBV5-1
CASSFRWNTEAFF
>TRBD2|-|TRBV5-4
CASNGTSAFGDTQYF
>-|-|TRBV5-6
CASSLASLGETQYF
>TRBD1|-|TRBV5-1
CASTEDRGLYNEQFF
>-|once|TRBV21-1
CASSLNTGELFF
>TRBD1|-|TRBV7-9
CASSLGQGTDTQYF
>TRBD1|-|TRBV30
CAWSRTGTGRFF
>-|-|TRBV24-1
CATSDGKDSPTYGYTF
>-|-|TRBV5-5
CASSLDIQGGTEAFF
>-|once|TRBV10-1
CASSPTGAFETQYF
>TRBD2|-|TRBV11-3
CASSLSPNGLANNEQFF
>-|-|TRBV7-2
CASSLVSAAKETQYF
>-|once|TRBV18
CASSPEQSSYEQYF
>TRBD1|few|TRBV7-9
CASSAGQGKQPQHF
>TRBD1|-|TRBV2
CASNRDRGTNNSPLHF
>TRBD2|-|TRBV5-1
CASRLTSGSSYNEQFF
>-|-|TRBV15
CATSRDRGGFYGYTF
>TRBD2|-|TRBV6-5
CASSPSGFTDTQYF
>-|-|TRBV19
CASSPRRAHTDTQYF
>-|-|TRBV7-9
CASSLVEVYTEAFF
>-|-|TRBV20-1
CSVQGRGYTF
>-|-|TRBV3-1/TRBV3-2
CASSQGRQYQETQYF